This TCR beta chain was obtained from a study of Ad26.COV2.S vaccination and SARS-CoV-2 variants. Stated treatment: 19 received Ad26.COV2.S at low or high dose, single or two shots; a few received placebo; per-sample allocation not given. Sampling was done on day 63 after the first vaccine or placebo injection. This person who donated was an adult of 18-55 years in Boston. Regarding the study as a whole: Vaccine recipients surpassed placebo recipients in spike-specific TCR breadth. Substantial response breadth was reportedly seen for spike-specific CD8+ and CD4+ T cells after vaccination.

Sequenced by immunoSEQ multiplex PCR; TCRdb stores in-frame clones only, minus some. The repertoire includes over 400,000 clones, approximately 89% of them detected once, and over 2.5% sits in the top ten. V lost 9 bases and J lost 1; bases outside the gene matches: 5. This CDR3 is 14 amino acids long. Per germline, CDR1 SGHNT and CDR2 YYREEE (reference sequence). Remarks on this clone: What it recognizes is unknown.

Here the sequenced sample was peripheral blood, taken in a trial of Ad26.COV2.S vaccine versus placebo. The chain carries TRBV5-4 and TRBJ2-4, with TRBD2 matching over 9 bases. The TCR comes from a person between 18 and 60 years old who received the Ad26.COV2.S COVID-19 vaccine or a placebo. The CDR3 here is CAMAGGPAKNIQYF. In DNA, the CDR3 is TGTGCCATGGCGGGAGGGCCGGCCAAAAACATTCAGTACTTC.